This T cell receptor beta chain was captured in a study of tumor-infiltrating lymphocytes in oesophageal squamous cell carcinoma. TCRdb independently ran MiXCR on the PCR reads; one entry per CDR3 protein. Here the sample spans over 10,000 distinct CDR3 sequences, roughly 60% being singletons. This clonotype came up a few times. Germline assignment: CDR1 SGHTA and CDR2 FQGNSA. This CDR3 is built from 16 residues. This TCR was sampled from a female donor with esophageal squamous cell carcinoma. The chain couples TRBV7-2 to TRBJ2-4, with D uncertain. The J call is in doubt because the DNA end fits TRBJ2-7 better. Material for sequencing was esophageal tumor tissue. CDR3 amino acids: CASSADPLISPYEQYF. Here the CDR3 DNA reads TGTGCCAGCAGCGCGGACCCTCTCATATCCCCCTACGAGCAGTACTTC.